This T cell receptor beta chain was found in a study of Graves' ophthalmopathy and Graves' hyperthyroidism. Per germline, CDR1 WNHNN and CDR2 SYGVQD (reference sequence). There are 14 residues in the CDR3. Trimming left V 3 bases short and J 0 bases short, with 5 bases between. The authors amplified TCR beta CDR3 regions, and they did so from RNA transcripts for repertoire sequencing. HTBI-primed first-round RT-PCR preceded second-round multiplex PCR. From the multiplex PCR reads, TCRdb called clonotypes with MiXCR, one entry per CDR3 protein. The sample includes 680,000 or so distinct CDR3 sequences, about a fifth of them seen just once. This clonotype was recorded many times.

The sample consisted of peripheral blood. The receptor's source is a woman aged 18 to 35 with stable Graves' hyperthyroidism. Some clones in this sample may be carry-over from other donors' samples. V and J are TRBV10-1 and TRBJ2-2; no clear D. CDR3 nucleotides: TGCGCCAGCAGTGAAGGCACGAACACCGGGGAGCTGTTTTTT. Its translation: CASSEGTNTGELFF.